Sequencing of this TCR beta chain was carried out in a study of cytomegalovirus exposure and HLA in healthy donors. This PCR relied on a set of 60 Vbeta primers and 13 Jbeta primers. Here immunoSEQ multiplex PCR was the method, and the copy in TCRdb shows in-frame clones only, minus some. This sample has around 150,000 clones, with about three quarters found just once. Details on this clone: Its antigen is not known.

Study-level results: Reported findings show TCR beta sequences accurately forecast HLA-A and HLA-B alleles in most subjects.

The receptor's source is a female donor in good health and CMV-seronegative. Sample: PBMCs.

As DNA, the CDR3 is TGTGCCAGCAGTTACTCGTACGGGGCTAACTATGGCTACACCTTC. This encodes CASSYSYGANYGYTF. V is TRBV6-5 and J is TRBJ1-2, with no clear D. V was cut by 0 bases and J by 0 bases, with 8 bases left in between. The CDR3 runs 15 residues. The V gene's germline CDR1 is MNHEY and CDR2 SVGAGI.